Shown below are 5 T cell receptor beta chains from a single sample sequenced in a study of T-cell reconstitution after alpha-beta-depleted transplantation in children. A library of TCRbeta sequences, prepared with unique molecular identifiers, was generated. From the PCR reads, TCRdb called clonotypes with MiXCR, one entry per CDR3 protein. The sample lists about 340,000 distinct CDR3 sequences; about an eighth were seen once. The input for sequencing was PBMCs, taken from the stem cell graft. These receptors were collected from a human donor who donated a stem cell graft to a child with Fanconi anemia.

This clonotype was recorded a few times. The V call is TRBV5-1, the J call TRBJ2-5, with D perhaps TRBD1 or TRBD2 (6 bases each). Trimming stripped 4 bases from V and 3 bases from J, with 16 bases between. Looked up from germline, CDR1 is SGHRS and CDR2 is YFSETQ. The CDR3 contains 15 residues. The CDR3 loop reads CASSLQGGREETQYF. The CDR3 DNA sequence: TGCGCCAGCAGCCTACAGGGAGGTCGGGAAGAGACCCAGTACTTC.

This clonotype showed up just a few times. The chain has TRBV7-2 and TRBJ2-1; tentative D call: TRBD1 (6 bases). V gave up 2 bases and J gave up 2 bases, with 13 bases separating them. The CDR3 has 16 amino acids. Per the germline V gene, CDR1 is SGHTA and CDR2 is FQGNSA. The CDR3 bases are TGTGCCAGCAGCTTAAAGGGCAGGGGAACCTACAATGAGCAGTTCTTC. The encoded protein is CASSLKGRGTYNEQFF.

This chain links TRBV4-3 with TRBJ2-7, with D possibly matching TRBD1 (5 bases). This CDR3 is 18 amino acids long. Per the germline V gene, CDR1 is LGHNA and CDR2 is YSLEER. V gave up 0 bases and J gave up 1 base, with 19 bases separating them. The CDR3 reads CASSQEWLQGEVSYEQYF. The CDR3, as DNA: TGCGCCAGCAGCCAAGAGTGGCTTCAGGGTGAGGTTTCCTACGAGCAGTACTTC.

This clonotype occurred a few times. The chain links TRBV5-1 to TRBJ1-2; the D is unclear. Germline V gene data show CDR1 as SGHRS and CDR2 as YFSETQ. The V end was cut by 0 bases, the J end by 1 base, with 10 bases between. The CDR3 covers 15 residues. This CDR3 is CASSLEDPFNYGYTF. The CDR3 nucleotides are TGCGCCAGCAGCTTGGAGGACCCCTTTAACTATGGCTACACCTTC.

This clonotype was picked up many times. J is TRBJ1-6 and V is TRBV2; TRBD1 aligns across 10 bases. V lost 6 bases, J lost 10 bases, and 3 bases stayed unmatched. CDR3 size: 13 residues. CDR1 is SNHLY and CDR2 is FYNNEI in the germline V gene. The CDR3: CASSGTGESPLHF. CDR3 in DNA: TGTGCCAGCAGCGGGACAGGGGAATCACCCCTCCACTTT.